These 20 T cell receptor beta chains were all obtained from the same sample, sequenced in a study of graft-versus-host responses after intestinal transplantation. Their cognate antigens are unknown. TCRdb's copy holds only in-frame clones and misses some; the assay was immunoSEQ multiplex PCR. The table has 55,000 to 85,000 clones, 80% to 90% seen once. The sequencing here drew on unstimulated CD8+ T cells sorted from spleen or lymph node cells, taken before intestinal transplant. The receptor source for this set is a human donor who received an intestinal transplant.

V and J are TRBV5-1 and TRBJ2-1; 8 bases map to TRBD2. Per germline, CDR1 SGHRS and CDR2 YFSETQ. The CDR3 length is 16 residues. V gave up 4 bases and J gave up 3 bases; unmatched junction bases: 9. CDR3 region: CASSLGLAGLYNEQFF. CDR3 sequence (DNA): TGCGCCAGCAGCCTCGGGCTAGCGGGCCTCTACAATGAGCAGTTCTTC. Drawing the rest from reference TRBV5-1 and TRBJ2-1, the complete variable domain is KAGVTQTPRYLIKTRGQQVTLSCSPISGHRSVSWYQQTPGQGLQFLFEYFSETQRNKGNFPGRFSGRQFSNSRSEMNVSTLELGDSALYLCASSLGLAGLYNEQFFGPGTRLTVL.

The J gene is TRBJ2-7, the V gene TRBV13; D perhaps matches TRBD1 (6 bases). The V gene lost 2 bases and the J gene lost 6 bases, with 17 bases spanning the gap. CDR1 PRHDT and CDR2 FYEKMQ come from the germline V gene (reference sequence). This CDR3 has 15 residues. The CDR3 sequence: CASSLLRQDPLEQYF. As DNA, the CDR3 is TGTGCCAGCAGCTTACTCCGACAGGACCCCCTCGAGCAGTACTTC.

This clone came up once. This rearrangement joins TRBV5-4 to TRBJ2-1; D ambiguous. This CDR3 spans 12 amino acids. The germline gives CDR1 SGHNT, CDR2 YYREEE (reference sequence). V was shortened by 0 bases and J by 7 bases, with 5 bases between the two germline ends. The CDR3 region is CASSLGENEQFF. CDR3 nucleotide sequence: TGTGCCAGCAGCTTGGGAGAGAATGAGCAGTTCTTC. Complete variable domain (other parts from reference TRBV5-4 and TRBJ2-1): ETGVTQSPTHLIKTRGQQVTLRCSSQSGHNTVSWYQQALGQGPQFIFQYYREEENGRGNFPPRFSGLQFPNYSSELNVNALELDDSALYLCASSLGENEQFFGPGTRLTVL.

A single count supports this clone. This chain connects TRBV18 to TRBJ2-1, with D possibly TRBD2 on 6 matching bases. Trimming shortened V by 2 bases and J by 7 bases, and 24 bases separated the two germline ends. Looked up from germline, CDR1 is KGHSH and CDR2 is LQKENI. The CDR3 runs to 18 residues. CDR3 sequence (DNA): TGTGCCAGCTCACCAATCCTAGCGCCTATAAGATTGTGGAATGAGCAGTTCTTC. Translation gives CASSPILAPIRLWNEQFF.

The chain uses TRBV28 and TRBJ2-1; the match to TRBD1 covers 8 bases. Losses at the gene ends were 3 bases for V and 7 bases for J; bases not matched to a gene: 5. CDR3 size: 14 residues. The germline V gene encodes CDR1 MDHEN and CDR2 SYDVKM. In DNA form, the CDR3 reads TGTGCCAGCAGTTTTCGGGACAGGTGGAATGAGCAGTTCTTC. Translation: CASSFRDRWNEQFF.

The genes are TRBV28 and TRBJ2-1, with 8 positions matching TRBD2. The CDR3 is made up of 15 amino acids. Germline lookup yields CDR1 MDHEN and CDR2 SYDVKM. V lost 7 bases to trimming and J lost 1 base; unmatched junction nucleotides: 6. CDR3 sequence (DNA): TGTGCCAGCATCCCCGGGGGGGCTTCCTACAATGAGCAGTTCTTC. Its protein is CASIPGGASYNEQFF.

Only a few counts were recorded for this clone. The gene calls are TRBV5-4 and TRBJ2-7; 8 nucleotides align to TRBD2. Unmatched junction bases numbered 2, after V lost 0 bases and J lost 6 bases. The length of the CDR3 is 13 residues. Germline V CDR1 and CDR2: SGHNT, YYREEE (reference sequence). The CDR3 DNA reads as TGTGCCAGCAGCTTGGGCGGGGGGCGCGAGCAGTACTTC. It encodes CASSLGGGREQYF.

The chain employs TRBV13 and TRBJ2-1, with D maybe TRBD2 (5 bases). The V and J ends lost 4 bases and 4 bases respectively, with 26 bases between them. CDR1 and CDR2 from the germline V gene are PRHDT and FYEKMQ (reference sequence). The CDR3 totals 19 residues. The DNA of the CDR3 is TGTGCCAGCAGCTCCCCCGAGCGGATGTTCGTGCAACCGTACAATGAGCAGTTCTTC. It translates to CASSSPERMFVQPYNEQFF.

The chain uses TRBV4-1 and TRBJ1-6, with D perhaps TRBD1 (5 bases). This CDR3 comprises 17 residues. The V gene lost 3 bases and the J gene lost 2 bases, with 14 bases spanning the gap. The germline V gene encodes CDR1 MGHRA and CDR2 YSYEKL. CDR3 amino acids: CASSQDTTGTYNSPLHF. The CDR3 DNA follows: TGCGCCAGCAGCCAGGATACCACAGGTACCTATAATTCACCCCTCCACTTT.

The chain carries TRBV7-9 and TRBJ1-2; 7 bases line up with TRBD1. Germline trimming cut 5 bases from V and 8 bases from J; bases unmatched to any gene: 20. The length of the CDR3 is 17 residues. The germline gives CDR1 SEHNR, CDR2 FQNEAQ (reference sequence). In DNA form, the CDR3 reads TGTGCCAGCAGCCCATGGCCACGGGGCGAGAGGGGGCACGGCTACACCTTC. It yields the protein CASSPWPRGERGHGYTF. The full variable domain, with the rest looked up from reference TRBV7-9 and TRBJ1-2, is DTGVSQNPRHKITKRGQNVTFRCDPISEHNRLYWYRQTLGQGPEFLTYFQNEAQLEKSRLLSDRFSAERPKGSFSTLEIQRTEQGDSAMYLCASSPWPRGERGHGYTFGSGTRLTVV.

This clone came up once. J is TRBJ2-1 and V is TRBV13; 11 bases agree with TRBD2. This CDR3 has 15 residues. Trimming at V came to 4 bases and at J to 7 bases, leaving 6 bases not matched to a gene. CDR1 and CDR2 (germline): PRHDT, FYEKMQ (reference sequence). The CDR3 coding sequence is TGTGCCAGCAGCTCGACTAGCGGGGCCGGGAATGAGCAGTTCTTC. It codes for CASSSTSGAGNEQFF.

V is TRBV6-1 and J is TRBJ2-1; TRBD2 matches at 9 bases. This CDR3 is 14 amino acids long. Germline CDR1 MNHNS, CDR2 SASEGT. The V segment lost 5 bases and the J segment 5 bases; nucleotides outside the gene matches: 4. The CDR3 nucleotides read TGTGCCAGCAGTTATCCTAGCGGGAACAATGAGCAGTTCTTC. The encoded protein is CASSYPSGNNEQFF.

The chain recombines TRBV2 with TRBJ2-1; D is possibly TRBD2 (6 bases). V lost 8 bases and J lost 4, with 12 bases in between. Germline V gene data show CDR1 as SNHLY and CDR2 as FYNNEI. The CDR3 is 13 amino acids. The CDR3, as DNA: TGTGCCAGCGAGGAGGGAGTTTACAATGAGCAGTTCTTC. Translating it yields CASEEGVYNEQFF.

CDR3: CASSDRGSGNTIYF. The CDR3 nucleotides read TGTGCCAGCAGTGACAGAGGTTCTGGAAACACCATATATTTT. The J gene is TRBJ1-3, the V gene TRBV2, with unresolved D. The CDR3 covers 14 residues. Per the germline V gene, CDR1 is SNHLY and CDR2 is FYNNEI. The V and J ends lost 3 bases and 1 base respectively, with 7 bases between them.

This rearrangement joins TRBV6-5 to TRBJ1-2; TRBD1 matches 8 bases. Unmatched junction bases numbered 11, after V lost 7 bases and J lost 4 bases. This CDR3 is built from 15 residues. Germline CDR1 and CDR2: MNHEY and SVGAGI. The CDR3 reads CASTITGGGSYGYTF. The CDR3 bases are TGTGCCAGCACAATAACAGGGGGTGGAAGCTATGGCTACACCTTC.

The chain employs TRBV6-6 and TRBJ2-2; D gene ambiguous. From germline, CDR1 is MNHNY and CDR2 SVGAGI (reference sequence). Trimming took 2 bases from V and 8 from J, leaving 18 bases between them. CDR3 length equals 16 residues. As DNA, the CDR3 is TGTGCCAGCAGTTACGAGCCCCCGCCTAGAGCTGGGGAGCTGTTTTTT. This gives the protein CASSYEPPPRAGELFF.

The rearrangement uses TRBV18 and TRBJ1-6; TRBD1 matches 7 bases. From germline, CDR1 is KGHSH and CDR2 LQKENI. The junction had 5 bases not matched to a gene; V was cut back by 3 bases and J by 9 bases. This CDR3 has 14 amino acids. CDR3 bases: TGTGCCAGCTCACCGTGGACAGGAGGTTCACCCCTCCACTTT. Translating gives CASSPWTGGSPLHF.

The rearrangement links TRBV9 to TRBJ2-1; D is undetermined. The germline gives CDR1 SGDLS, CDR2 YYNGEE. This CDR3 has 15 amino acids. The V and J ends lost 7 bases and 7 bases respectively, with 21 bases between them. CDR3 sequence: CASSPFAIFRNEQFF. CDR3 DNA: TGTGCCAGCTCCCCTTTTGCAATATTTAGAAATGAGCAGTTCTTC.

The rearrangement links TRBV7-9 to TRBJ1-2; 8 nucleotides agree with TRBD1. The CDR3 spans 14 residues. V shed 5 bases, J shed 8 bases, and the junction held 10 bases outside the gene matches. Germline V lookup: CDR1 SEHNR, CDR2 FQNEAQ (reference sequence). The CDR3 nucleotides read TGTGCCAGCAGCCCGACAGGGGACGCGGAAGGCTACACCTTC. Its translation: CASSPTGDAEGYTF.

The rearrangement uses TRBV5-1 and TRBJ1-6; TRBD1 is a possible D gene (5 bases). The V end was cut by 0 bases, the J end by 0 bases, with 10 bases between. This CDR3 spans 17 amino acids. CDR1 and CDR2 (germline): SGHRS, YFSETQ. CDR3 sequence (DNA): TGCGCCAGCAGCTTGGGAATTCAGGGCTCCTATAATTCACCCCTCCACTTT. It is translated as CASSLGIQGSYNSPLHF.